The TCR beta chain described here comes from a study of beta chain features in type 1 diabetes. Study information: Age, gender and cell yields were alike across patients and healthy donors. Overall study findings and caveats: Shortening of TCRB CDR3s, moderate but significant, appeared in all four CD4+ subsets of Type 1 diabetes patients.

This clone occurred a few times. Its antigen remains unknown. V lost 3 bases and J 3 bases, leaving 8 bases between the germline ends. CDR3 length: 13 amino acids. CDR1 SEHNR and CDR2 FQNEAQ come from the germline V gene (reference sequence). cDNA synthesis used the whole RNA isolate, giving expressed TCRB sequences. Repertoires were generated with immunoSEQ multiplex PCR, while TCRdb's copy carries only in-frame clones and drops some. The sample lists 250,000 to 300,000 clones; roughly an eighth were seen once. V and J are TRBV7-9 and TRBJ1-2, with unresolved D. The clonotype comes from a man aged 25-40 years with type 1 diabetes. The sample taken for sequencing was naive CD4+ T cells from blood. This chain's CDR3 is CASSFTEDYGYTF. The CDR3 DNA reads TGTGCCAGCAGCTTTACTGAAGACTATGGCTACACCTTC.